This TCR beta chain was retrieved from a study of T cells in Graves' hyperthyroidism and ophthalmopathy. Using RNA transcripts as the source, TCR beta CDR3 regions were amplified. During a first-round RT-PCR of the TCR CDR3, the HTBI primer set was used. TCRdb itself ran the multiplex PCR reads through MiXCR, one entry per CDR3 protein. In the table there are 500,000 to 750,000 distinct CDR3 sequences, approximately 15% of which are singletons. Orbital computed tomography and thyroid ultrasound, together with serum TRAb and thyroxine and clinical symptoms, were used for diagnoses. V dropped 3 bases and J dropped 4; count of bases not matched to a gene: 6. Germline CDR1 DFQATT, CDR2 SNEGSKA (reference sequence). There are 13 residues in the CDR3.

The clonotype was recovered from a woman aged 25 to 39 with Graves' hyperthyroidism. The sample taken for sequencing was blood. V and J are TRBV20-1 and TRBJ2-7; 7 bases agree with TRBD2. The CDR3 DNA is TGCAGTGCTAGTTCTGGCGGGAGTTACGAGCAGTACTTC. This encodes CSASSGGSYEQYF.